This T cell receptor beta chain came from a study of CXCR3-negative and CXCR3-positive naive CD8 T cells. The authors prepared UMI-labeled TRB cDNA libraries by 5' RACE. From the 5' RACE reads, TCRdb lists one entry per CDR3 protein and no DNA. This sample carries some 41,000 distinct CDR3 sequences, with roughly 1.8% going to the ten biggest clones. The TCR was taken from a human donor in good health. Some clones in this sample may be carry-over from other donors' samples. Sequencing input: naive CXCR3- CD8+ T cells from blood. Subset defined: CD45RO-CCR7+CD27+CD95- naive CD8+ T cells lacking CXCR3 (TNR3-).

CDR3 sequence reads: CASTGGGATNTEAFF. This chain connects TRBV7-2 to TRBJ1-1. The CDR3 totals 15 residues. Looked up from germline, CDR1 is SGHTA and CDR2 is FQGNSA.